This entry is about one T cell receptor beta chain. Its target is not known. This sample is part of a study of T cell responses to AZD1222 COVID-19 vaccine. Study-wide results and limits: Nearly half of spike-specific TCRs reportedly target unmutated variant regions.

The germline V gene encodes CDR1 SGDLS and CDR2 YYNGEE. The CDR3 totals 16 residues. Trimming at V came to 0 bases and at J to 3 bases, leaving 6 bases not matched to a gene. Libraries were prepared by immunoSEQ multiplex PCR; TCRdb keeps only in-frame clonotypes and omits some of them. The table lists more than 140,000 clones, 91% of them singletons. The sample here was peripheral blood, taken on day 0 of AZD1222 vaccination. The rearrangement joins TRBV9 to TRBJ2-3; 8 nucleotides agree with TRBD1. The source is an adult in good health. CDR3 region: CASSVGRQGSTDTQYF. The CDR3 coding sequence is TGTGCCAGCAGCGTAGGGAGACAGGGGAGTACAGATACGCAGTATTTT.